These 3 T cell receptor beta chains were sequenced from one sample in a study of Ad26.COV2.S vaccination and SARS-CoV-2 variants. The treatment here: around 19 received Ad26.COV2.S at low or high dose, single or two shots; several received placebo; per-sample allocation not given. Samples came from day 63 after the first vaccine or placebo injection. The data were produced by immunoSEQ multiplex PCR, yet TCRdb's version contains in-frame clones alone and is incomplete. The repertoire holds a few hundred thousand clones, with 80% to 95% as singletons. The sample in question was peripheral blood, obtained in a trial of Ad26.COV2.S vaccine versus placebo. Source of these receptors: a person aged 18-60 years who received the Ad26.COV2.S COVID-19 vaccine or a placebo.

This chain uses TRBV5-1 with TRBJ2-1, with TRBD1 matching 8 bases. The CDR3 has 18 residues. The germline V gene has CDR1 SGHRS and CDR2 YFSETQ. Germline trimming cut 4 bases from V and 5 bases from J; bases unmatched to any gene: 17. This CDR3 is CASSLRVLTGAGNNEQFF. The CDR3 DNA reads TGCGCCAGCAGCCTACGTGTTTTGACAGGGGCCGGGAACAATGAGCAGTTCTTC.

The gene calls are TRBV7-9 and TRBJ1-1, with unresolved D. The V gene's germline CDR1 is SEHNR and CDR2 FQNEAQ (reference sequence). Between the trimmed V and J ends, which lost 2 bases and 0 bases, there was a span of 10 bases. The CDR3 spans 15 residues. The CDR3 DNA follows: TGTGCCAGCAGCTTATTTTCACAGTTGAACACTGAAGCTTTCTTT. Translation: CASSLFSQLNTEAFF.

The chain has TRBV3-1 (or the pseudogene TRBV3-2) and TRBJ1-3, with a tentative D call TRBD1 (5 bases). The V gene's germline CDR1 is LGHDT and CDR2 YNNKEL (reference sequence). V was pared by 1 base and J by 2 bases, with 6 bases between. This CDR3 comprises 14 residues. CDR3 DNA: TGTGCCAGCAGCCAAGGGGGGACTGGAAACACCATATATTTT. Protein product: CASSQGGTGNTIYF.